The 20 T cell receptor beta chains reported below all come from one sample, sequenced in a study of T cell responses to AZD1222 COVID-19 vaccine. Assay: immunoSEQ multiplex PCR; the TCRdb copy retains only in-frame clones and omits some. The sample lists approximately 150,000 clones; approximately 93% were seen once. The input for sequencing was peripheral blood, taken after recovery from COVID-19. The receptors come from an adult who had recovered from COVID-19.

The chain couples TRBV30 to TRBJ2-5; unclear D gene. Germline CDR1 and CDR2: GTSNPN and SVGIG (reference sequence). This CDR3 spans 13 amino acids. V was cut by 1 base and J by 5 bases, with 11 bases left in between. This CDR3 reads CAWSEGRRETQYF. The CDR3 bases are TGTGCCTGGAGTGAGGGCCGACGGGAGACCCAGTACTTC.

This chain joins TRBV2 and TRBJ1-2, with D unclear. V was trimmed by 6 bases and J by 6 bases, leaving 14 bases between them. Germline-derived CDR1 and CDR2 are SNHLY and FYNNEI. The CDR3 covers 13 residues. CDR3 nucleotides: TGTGCCAGCAGCGTGACATTAAAGGATGGCTACACCTTC. It specifies CASSVTLKDGYTF.

The V call is TRBV12-3 or TRBV12-4, the J call TRBJ1-1, with 7 bases that match TRBD1. There are 13 residues in the CDR3. J gave up 2 bases and V 6 bases, and 3 bases lay outside the gene matches. In nucleotides, the CDR3 is TGTGCCAGCAGCTGGGACAGCAACACTGAAGCTTTCTTT. The encoded protein is CASSWDSNTEAFF.

J is TRBJ1-6 and V is TRBV27, with unresolved D. Germline CDR1 is MNHEY and CDR2 is SMNVEV (reference sequence). The V gene lost 8 bases and the J gene lost 3 bases, with 11 bases spanning the gap. The CDR3 runs 14 residues. CDR3 loop: CASREGNYNSPLHF. DNA of the CDR3: TGTGCCAGCCGCGAGGGTAACTATAATTCACCCCTCCACTTT.

The V gene is TRBV6-1, the J gene TRBJ1-4, with D unclear. Germline assignment: CDR1 MNHNS and CDR2 SASEGT. The CDR3 is 14 amino acids. Trimming took 3 bases from V and 0 from J, leaving 5 bases between them. Here the CDR3 DNA reads TGTGCCAGCAGTGACCAGGCAACTAATGAAAAACTGTTTTTT. This translates into CASSDQATNEKLFF.

The V gene is TRBV28, the J gene TRBJ1-3; the D gene is possibly TRBD1 (5 bases). Germline V lookup: CDR1 MDHEN, CDR2 SYDVKM. The CDR3 contains 13 residues. Trimming shortened V by 3 bases and J by 8 bases, and 11 bases separated the two germline ends. The CDR3 here is CASSLEGWDTIYF. The CDR3 nucleotides read TGTGCCAGCAGTTTGGAGGGGTGGGACACCATATATTTT. The full variable domain, with the rest looked up from reference TRBV28 and TRBJ1-3, is DVKVTQSSRYLVKRTGEKVFLECVQDMDHENMFWYRQDPGLGLRLIYFSYDVKMKEKGDIPEGYSVSREKKERFSLILESASTNQTSMYLCASSLEGWDTIYFGEGSWLTVV.

V usage is TRBV5-1 and J usage is TRBJ2-1, with unresolved D. The CDR3 spans 14 residues. V lost 1 base and J 6 bases, leaving 11 bases between the germline ends. From germline, CDR1 is SGHRS and CDR2 YFSETQ. The CDR3 here is CASSLRRPPNEQFF. CDR3 nucleotide sequence: TGCGCCAGCAGCTTGCGGAGACCACCCAATGAGCAGTTCTTC.

This chain links TRBV9 with TRBJ2-3; D may be TRBD2 (5 bases). Trimming shortened V by 4 bases and J by 0 bases, and 12 bases separated the two germline ends. There are 15 residues in the CDR3. Germline V gene data show CDR1 as SGDLS and CDR2 as YYNGEE. The CDR3 bases are TGTGCCAGCAGCTCCATAGCGTTAAGCACAGATACGCAGTATTTT. Protein product: CASSSIALSTDTQYF.

J is TRBJ1-1 and V is TRBV29-1; D possibly corresponds to TRBD1 (5 bases). Germline V gives CDR1 SQVTM, CDR2 ANQGSEA. Trimming stripped 5 bases from V and 11 bases from J, with 15 bases between. The CDR3 length is 11 residues. The DNA of the CDR3 is TGCAGCGTTAACCAGGGTCTAGTGGCTTTCTTT. It codes for CSVNQGLVAFF.

V usage is TRBV19 and J usage is TRBJ2-7; possibly TRBD2 for D (5 bases). V gave up 1 base and J gave up 6 bases, with 13 bases separating them. The CDR3 has 14 amino acids. Looked up from germline, CDR1 is LNHDA and CDR2 is SQIVND (reference sequence). CDR3 protein: CASSIAGSGSEQYF. The CDR3 nucleotides are TGTGCCAGTAGTATAGCGGGCAGCGGATCCGAGCAGTACTTC.

V gene TRBV3-1 (or the pseudogene TRBV3-2) combines with J gene TRBJ2-7; D possibly corresponds to TRBD2 (5 bases). CDR1 and CDR2 (germline): LGHDT, YNNKEL (reference sequence). V lost 9 bases, J lost 2 bases, and 11 bases lay in between. This CDR3 has 12 amino acids. CDR3 nucleotides: TGTGCCAGTTCCGGGAACCCCTACGAGCAGTACTTC. Translated, it gives CASSGNPYEQYF.

This sequence joins TRBV28 and TRBJ2-5, with a weak D call TRBD2 (6 bases). The V gene's germline CDR1 is MDHEN and CDR2 SYDVKM. V lost 2 bases and J 3 bases, leaving 13 bases between the germline ends. The CDR3 contains 15 residues. The CDR3 DNA reads as TGTGCCAGCAGTTTAATCGGGGGACGAGAAGAGACCCAGTACTTC. Its protein is CASSLIGGREETQYF.

This chain uses TRBV28 with TRBJ1-4, with D maybe TRBD1 (5 bases). The CDR3 contains 16 residues. The V end was cut by 4 bases, the J end by 5 bases, with 17 bases between. Germline CDR1 reads MDHEN; CDR2 reads SYDVKM. The DNA of the CDR3 is TGTGCCAGCAGTTCTCCTCAGGGAAGGACGAATGAAAAACTGTTTTTT. Amino acid sequence: CASSSPQGRTNEKLFF. Complete variable domain (other parts from reference TRBV28 and TRBJ1-4): DVKVTQSSRYLVKRTGEKVFLECVQDMDHENMFWYRQDPGLGLRLIYFSYDVKMKEKGDIPEGYSVSREKKERFSLILESASTNQTSMYLCASSSPQGRTNEKLFFGSGTQLSVL.

The rearrangement joins TRBV7-9 to TRBJ2-5; D gene ambiguous. Germline CDR1 is SEHNR and CDR2 is FQNEAQ (reference sequence). The length of the CDR3 is 13 residues. V was cut by 1 base and J by 1 base, with 4 bases left in between. The CDR3 DNA follows: TGTGCCAGCAGCTTAGAACTCCAAGAGACCCAGTACTTC. It yields the protein CASSLELQETQYF.

The chain uses TRBV29-1 and TRBJ2-3; 9 nucleotides match TRBD2. CDR1 is SQVTM and CDR2 is ANQGSEA in the germline V gene. V lost 3 bases to trimming and J lost 4 bases; unmatched junction nucleotides: 26. This CDR3 has 21 residues. As DNA, the CDR3 is TGCAGCGTTGAGGGGTGGTTGGCGGGAGGGCCACCAGAACGGATACCAGATACGCAGTATTTT. It codes for CSVEGWLAGGPPERIPDTQYF.

This chain uses TRBV10-1 with TRBJ1-1, with D perhaps TRBD1 (5 bases). This CDR3 is built from 13 residues. Looked up from germline, CDR1 is WNHNN and CDR2 is SYGVQD (reference sequence). With 4 bases removed from V and 2 bases from J, the gap between germline ends came to 8 bases. As DNA, the CDR3 is TGCGCCAGCAGTGCGGGGGGTAACACTGAAGCTTTCTTT. Its translation is CASSAGGNTEAFF.

The rearrangement uses TRBV5-5 and TRBJ2-7, with 12 bases that match TRBD2. Germline V CDR1 and CDR2: SGHKS, YYEKEE (reference sequence). V was pared by 2 bases and J by 4 bases, with 4 bases of the junction left unmatched. The CDR3 consists of 15 residues. This chain's CDR3 is CASSLGLAGWYEQYF. The CDR3 DNA reads as TGTGCCAGCAGCTTAGGACTAGCGGGATGGTACGAGCAGTACTTC.

J is TRBJ2-1 and V is TRBV28; 11 bases are shared with TRBD2. Trimming took 4 bases from V and 3 from J; bases not matched to a gene: 5. Germline CDR1 and CDR2: MDHEN and SYDVKM. This CDR3 comprises 16 residues. The CDR3 nucleotides read TGTGCCAGCAGTTCCGGGACTAGCGGATACTACAATGAGCAGTTCTTC. Translation gives CASSSGTSGYYNEQFF.

V and J are TRBV28 and TRBJ2-5, with D perhaps matching TRBD2 (6 bases). CDR1 is MDHEN and CDR2 is SYDVKM in the germline V gene. The CDR3 contains 14 residues. V was trimmed by 1 base and J by 1 base, leaving 7 bases between them. The CDR3 bases are TGTGCCAGCAGTTTATACGGGGGCCAAGAGACCCAGTACTTC. Translation: CASSLYGGQETQYF.

The chain is built from TRBV6-5 and TRBJ2-2; no clear D gene. Deletions cut 4 bases from V and 1 base from J, with 7 bases between. Germline CDR1 reads MNHEY; CDR2 reads SVGAGI. This CDR3 is 14 amino acids long. CDR3 in DNA: TGTGCCAGCAGTTGGCAGGAGAACACCGGGGAGCTGTTTTTT. This encodes CASSWQENTGELFF.